This TCR beta chain was captured by sequencing in a study of T cell responses to AZD1222 COVID-19 vaccine. Sequenced by immunoSEQ multiplex PCR; TCRdb stores in-frame clones only, minus some. This table has about 120,000 clones, roughly 90% appearing once. Broader study findings: Donors were largely white British and mainly female; clonal diversity was possibly underestimated. CD4 TCRs covered the whole spike, strongest at regions 160-218 and 743-854. Seropositive AZD1222 recipients at baseline numbered only five or six.

A note on this clone: The antigen is undetermined.

The junction had 8 bases not matched to a gene; V was cut back by 4 bases and J by 5 bases. The V gene's germline CDR1 is MNHEY and CDR2 SVGAGI. The CDR3 consists of 16 residues. The material sequenced was peripheral blood, taken on day 0 of AZD1222 vaccination. The V call is TRBV6-5, the J call TRBJ2-3; TRBD2 aligns across 11 bases. This sequence originates from an adult in good health. The CDR3 sequence is CASSFTGTSGKDTQYF. The CDR3 DNA reads TGTGCCAGCAGTTTTACGGGGACTAGCGGAAAAGATACGCAGTATTTT.